This T cell receptor (beta chain) was recovered during a study of T cells in Graves' hyperthyroidism and ophthalmopathy. The ends lost 5 bases at V and 2 bases at J; junction bases unmatched: 9. The CDR3 extends over 14 amino acids. In germline, CDR1 is DFQATT, CDR2 SNEGSKA (reference sequence). Those with hyperthyroidism were 18 to 65 years old, newly diagnosed, and ill for under 2 months. Amplified regions were TCR beta CDR3 sequences from RNA transcripts. In the first-round RT-PCR of the TCR CDR3, the HTBI primer set was used. A single record per CDR3 protein comes from TCRdb applying MiXCR to the multiplex PCR reads. The sample has 110,000 to 150,000 distinct CDR3 sequences, approximately 24% seen once.

This receptor was obtained from a woman in her forties or fifties with Graves' hyperthyroidism that later progressed to Graves' ophthalmopathy. The chain joins TRBV20-1 to TRBJ2-7, with 7 positions matching TRBD2. The sample comprised blood. The CDR3 sequence is CSAPRGGSTYEQYF. The CDR3 nucleotides read TGCAGTGCTCCCCGGGGAGGGAGCACCTACGAGCAGTACTTC.